The 16 T cell receptor beta chains below all came from one sample that was sequenced in a study of shared clonotypes between healthy human individuals. Data came from immunoSEQ multiplex PCR; TCRdb stores just in-frame clones and leaves some out. The table has about 380,000 clones, 96% seen once. Sequenced sample: memory CD8+ T cells sorted from blood. Subset here: CD45RO+ cells pooled with CCR7-negative TemRA cells. These receptors came from a man aged 25 to 40 in good health.

The gene calls are TRBV6-1 and TRBJ1-2; 9 bases line up with TRBD1. With 7 bases clipped from V and 4 bases from J, the junction kept 4 bases outside the gene matches. Germline lookup yields CDR1 MNHNS and CDR2 SASEGT. CDR3 length: 13 amino acids. The CDR3 loop reads CASTETGGYGYTF. The CDR3 DNA follows: TGTGCCAGCACCGAGACAGGGGGCTATGGCTACACCTTC.

This chain links TRBV5-1 with TRBJ2-7, with D tentatively TRBD1 (6 bases). The germline V gene has CDR1 SGHRS and CDR2 YFSETQ. The CDR3 sequence is 13 residues long. V dropped 5 bases and J dropped 2 bases, with 11 bases sitting between them. The CDR3 loop is CASSSGHPYEQYF. CDR3 nucleotide sequence: TGCGCCAGCAGTTCGGGACATCCCTACGAGCAGTACTTC.

This sequence joins TRBV19 and TRBJ2-2, with D unclear. This CDR3 region has 15 residues. V was trimmed by 2 bases and J by 1 base, leaving 8 bases between them. Germline-derived CDR1 and CDR2 are LNHDA and SQIVND (reference sequence). CDR3 protein: CASSISRLNTGELFF. The CDR3 DNA reads TGTGCCAGTAGTATATCCCGGTTGAACACCGGGGAGCTGTTTTTT.

The chain has TRBV20-1 and TRBJ2-1; D might be TRBD1 (5 bases). Germline assignment: CDR1 DFQATT and CDR2 SNEGSKA (reference sequence). V was shortened by 6 bases and J by 7 bases, with 10 bases between the two germline ends. CDR3 length: 11 amino acids. CDR3 loop: CSAGVWNEQFF. CDR3 coding DNA: TGCAGTGCAGGGGTCTGGAATGAGCAGTTCTTC.

This clone is a singleton in its sample. The chain couples TRBV4-2 to TRBJ2-1; 9 bases match TRBD2. V lost 1 base and J lost 3; bases outside the gene matches: 16. CDR1 and CDR2 from the germline V gene are LGHNA and YNFKEQ. The CDR3 is 20 amino acids. CDR3 DNA sequence: TGTGCCAGCAGCCAAGTTGGGAATCAGGGACTAGCCAGAATCTACAATGAGCAGTTCTTC. Translated: CASSQVGNQGLARIYNEQFF.

The CDR3 DNA reads TGTGCCATCAGTGAGTCCAGAGGGGGAGTTTATCAGCCCCAGCATTTT. Its protein is CAISESRGGVYQPQHF. The chain is built from TRBV10-3 and TRBJ1-5, with D possibly being TRBD1 (6 bases). V lost 0 bases and J lost 5, with 14 bases in between. The CDR3 length is 16 residues. Germline V lookup: CDR1 ENHRY, CDR2 SYGVKD.

The rearrangement joins TRBV25-1 to TRBJ1-2, with D perhaps matching TRBD1 (5 bases). This CDR3 is 14 amino acids long. Trimming removed 2 bases from V and 2 bases from J, with 9 bases in between. The germline CDR1 and CDR2 sequences are MGHDK and SYGVNS. The CDR3 here is CASSEAGGNYGYTF. CDR3 DNA sequence: TGTGCCAGCAGTGAAGCCGGGGGGAACTATGGCTACACCTTC.

J is TRBJ1-5 and V is TRBV28; perhaps TRBD1 as D (6 bases). The germline V and J ends were trimmed by 6 bases and 3 bases, with 15 bases remaining between them. The CDR3 runs to 15 residues. Germline CDR1 MDHEN, CDR2 SYDVKM. The CDR3 nucleotides read TGTGCCAGCAGGCGCCTCGGACAGAACAATCAGCCCCAGCATTTT. Translation gives CASRRLGQNNQPQHF.

The sample holds a few counts of this clone. The chain joins TRBV6-1 to TRBJ2-5; TRBD2 agrees at 9 bases. Trimming took 8 bases from V and 7 from J; bases not matched to a gene: 11. The germline V gene has CDR1 MNHNS and CDR2 SASEGT. CDR3 length: 14 amino acids. CDR3 nucleotides: TGTGCCAGCGCTCAGGGACTAGCAGACGGGACCCAGTACTTC. Amino acid sequence: CASAQGLADGTQYF.

The chain combines TRBV2 with TRBJ2-1, with 7 nucleotides matching TRBD2. This CDR3 spans 12 amino acids. V lost 6 bases, J lost 6 bases, and 2 bases stayed unmatched. Germline assignment: CDR1 SNHLY and CDR2 FYNNEI. Here the CDR3 reads CASSGGGNEQFF. CDR3 DNA sequence: TGTGCCAGCAGCGGCGGGGGCAATGAGCAGTTCTTC.

The chain combines TRBV6-5 with TRBJ2-7; 12 bases agree with TRBD2. Unmatched junction bases numbered 3, after V lost 6 bases and J lost 0 bases. The length of the CDR3 is 15 residues. CDR1 MNHEY and CDR2 SVGAGI come from the germline V gene. The CDR3 bases are TGTGCCAGCAGGGTGACTAGCGGGAGCTCCTACGAGCAGTACTTC. Its translation is CASRVTSGSSYEQYF.

J is TRBJ1-4 and V is TRBV7-9; maybe TRBD1 (6 bases). Trimming left V 5 bases short and J 5 bases short, with 12 bases between. CDR1 is SEHNR and CDR2 is FQNEAQ in the germline V gene (reference sequence). The CDR3 consists of 14 residues. CDR3 residues: CASSRDTGNEKLFF. DNA for the CDR3: TGTGCCAGCAGCCGGGACACAGGGAATGAAAAACTGTTTTTT.

This clone was observed once. This rearrangement joins TRBV15 to TRBJ2-5; no clear D gene. This CDR3 comprises 16 residues. V was clipped by 2 bases and J by 5 bases, with 18 bases between them. CDR1 is LNHNV and CDR2 is YYDKDF in the germline V gene (reference sequence). This CDR3 reads CATSRTDKFGMETQYF. The CDR3 DNA follows: TGTGCCACCAGCAGAACCGACAAATTCGGAATGGAGACCCAGTACTTC.

The gene calls are TRBV5-1 and TRBJ1-6; D may be TRBD1 (6 bases). Germline CDR1 is SGHRS and CDR2 is YFSETQ. V was cut by 3 bases and J by 8 bases, with 18 bases left in between. The CDR3 loop spans 16 amino acids. This CDR3 is CASSSRLRQADSPLHF. The CDR3, as DNA: TGCGCCAGCAGCTCGAGACTTCGACAGGCTGATTCACCCCTCCACTTT.

The CDR3 protein is CASRGNTGELFF. The CDR3 bases are TGTGCCAGCAGGGGCAACACCGGGGAGCTGTTTTTT. The chain uses TRBV28 and TRBJ2-2; D is unresolved. The V end was cut by 6 bases, the J end by 2 bases, with 4 bases between. In germline, CDR1 is MDHEN, CDR2 SYDVKM. The CDR3 is made up of 12 amino acids.

The chain uses TRBV30 and TRBJ1-4; 10 bases fit TRBD1. This CDR3 is 14 amino acids long. The J segment lost 8 bases and the V segment lost 3 bases, leaving 6 bases of the junction unmatched. Germline V gene lookup returns CDR1 GTSNPN and CDR2 SVGIG (reference sequence). The CDR3: CAWSRDRGREKLFF. The CDR3 DNA is TGTGCCTGGAGCCGGGACAGGGGAAGGGAAAAACTGTTTTTT.